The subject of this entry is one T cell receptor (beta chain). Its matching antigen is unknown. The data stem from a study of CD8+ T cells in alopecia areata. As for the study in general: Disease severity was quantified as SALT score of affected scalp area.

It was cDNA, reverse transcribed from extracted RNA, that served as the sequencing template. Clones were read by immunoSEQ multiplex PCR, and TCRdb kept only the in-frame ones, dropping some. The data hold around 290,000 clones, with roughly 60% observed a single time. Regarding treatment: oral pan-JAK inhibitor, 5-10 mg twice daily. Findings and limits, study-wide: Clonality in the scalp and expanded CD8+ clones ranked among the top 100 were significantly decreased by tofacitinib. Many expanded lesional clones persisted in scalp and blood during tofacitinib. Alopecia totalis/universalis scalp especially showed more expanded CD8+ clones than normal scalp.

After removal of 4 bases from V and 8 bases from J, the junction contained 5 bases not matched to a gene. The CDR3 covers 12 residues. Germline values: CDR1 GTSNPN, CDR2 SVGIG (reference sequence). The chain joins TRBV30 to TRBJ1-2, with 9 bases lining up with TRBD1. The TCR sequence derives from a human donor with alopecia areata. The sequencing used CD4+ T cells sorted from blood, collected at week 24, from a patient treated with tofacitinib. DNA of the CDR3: TGTGCCTGGACCTGGACAGGGGTAGGCTACACCTTC. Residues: CAWTWTGVGYTF.